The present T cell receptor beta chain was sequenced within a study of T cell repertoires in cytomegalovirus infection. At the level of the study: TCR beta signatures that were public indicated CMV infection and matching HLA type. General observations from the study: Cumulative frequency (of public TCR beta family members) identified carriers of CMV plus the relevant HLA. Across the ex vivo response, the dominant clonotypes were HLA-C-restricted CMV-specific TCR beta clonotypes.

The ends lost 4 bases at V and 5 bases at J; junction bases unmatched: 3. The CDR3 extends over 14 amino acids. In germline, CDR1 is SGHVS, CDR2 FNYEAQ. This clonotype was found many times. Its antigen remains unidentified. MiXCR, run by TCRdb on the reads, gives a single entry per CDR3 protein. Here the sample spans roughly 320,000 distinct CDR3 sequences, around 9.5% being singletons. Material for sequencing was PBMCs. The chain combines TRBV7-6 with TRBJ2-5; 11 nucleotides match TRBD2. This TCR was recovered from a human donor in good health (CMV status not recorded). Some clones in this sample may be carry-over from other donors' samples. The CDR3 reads CASSSSSGRETQYF. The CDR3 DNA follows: TGTGCCAGCAGCTCCTCTAGCGGGAGGGAGACCCAGTACTTC.